This T cell receptor (beta chain) was obtained from a study of blood T cell repertoires in COVID-19. As for the study in general: Researchers got acute and convalescent COVID-19 samples from the United States, Italy and Spain. From T cells, B-cell-depleted T cells, or PBMCs came the material, which was cDNA or gDNA.

As processed by the authors: Amplification with reference gene primers provided the estimates of nucleated cell counts. Sequencing used immunoSEQ multiplex PCR; TCRdb keeps in-frame clones, though not all of them. V and J calls and clone size are given by that table; D and trimming were obtained from the DNA. The data contain 150,000 to 200,000 clones, 75% to 90% of them singletons. The receptor was derived from a woman aged 80 or over with active or convalescent COVID-19. The source material was peripheral blood.

The CDR3 loop is CAIGLAGSYNEQFF. CDR3 nucleotides: TGTGCCATCGGTCTAGCGGGGTCCTACAATGAGCAGTTCTTC. The chain links TRBV7-9 to TRBJ2-1; the match to TRBD2 covers 9 bases. V was pared by 10 bases and J by 1 base, with 5 bases of the junction left unmatched. CDR1 SEHNR and CDR2 FQNEAQ come from the germline V gene (reference sequence). The CDR3 is 14 residues long. Complete variable domain (other parts from reference TRBV7-9 and TRBJ2-1): DTGVSQNPRHKITKRGQNVTFRCDPISEHNRLYWYRQTLGQGPEFLTYFQNEAQLEKSRLLSDRFSAERPKGSFSTLEIQRTEQGDSAMYLCAIGLAGSYNEQFFGPGTRLTVL.